This entry concerns a single T cell receptor beta chain. Its antigen is unknown. The germline CDR1 and CDR2 sequences are ENHRY and SYGVKD. V shed 7 bases and J 1 base; nucleotides not matched to a gene: 5. CDR3 length equals 15 residues. With the ViraFEST assay, the study expanded antigen-specific CD4+ T cells using viral peptide pools, then sequenced them. Upon completion of 10 to 11 days in culture, CD4+ T cells were isolated. The vaccine recipients had no prior SARS-CoV-2 infection, with negative nucleocapsid antibodies. On days 3 and 7, fresh IL-2 medium replaced half the medium. TCRdb keeps only in-frame clones here, not all; method: immunoSEQ multiplex PCR. The sample records more than 35,000 clones, roughly 62% being singletons. This sample was included in a study of vaccination effects on CD4 cells after COVID-19. Findings and limits, study-wide: The authors studied few convalescent patients and collected no early post-infection timepoints. Clones of infection and vaccine origin contracted markedly late after vaccination.

The rearrangement joins TRBV10-3 to TRBJ2-1; TRBD1 aligns across 9 bases. Sequences were derived from CD4+ T cells from PBMCs cultured with HCoV-OC43 spike peptides, sampled before COVID-19 vaccination. Subset reported: HCoV-OC43 spike overlapping peptide pool stimulation. The TCR originated in a human donor who received a COVID-19 vaccine. The CDR3 nucleotides are TGTGCCATCACTGACAGGGGGGAGTCCTACAATGAGCAGTTCTTC. It translates to CAITDRGESYNEQFF.